Listed below are T cell receptor beta chains from one sample, sequenced in a study of T cell repertoires in cytomegalovirus infection. TCRdb fed the reads into MiXCR, producing one record per CDR3 protein. The data contain roughly 720,000 distinct CDR3 sequences, approximately 40% of them singletons. Sequencing input: PBMCs. The receptors shown here come from a human donor in good health (CMV status not recorded). Some clones in this sample may be carry-over from other donors' samples. CDR3s include the opening cysteine and the closing phenylalanine or tryptophan. Each record gives: J gene, D gene, V gene, clone size, CDR3 protein, CDR3 DNA. The D gene is left open where the match is weak. The size field is filled for only some rows; it gives once, few, many or a size class.

j_call: TRBJ1-5; d_call: NA; v_call: TRBV4-1; clone_size: few; cdr3_aa: CANTGNQPQHF; cdr3_nt: TGCGCCAACACGGGGAATCAGCCCCAGCATTTT
j_call: TRBJ2-5; d_call: NA; v_call: TRBV3-1; clone_size: NA; cdr3_aa: CASLSLETQYF; cdr3_nt: TGTGCCAGCTTGTCACTAGAGACCCAGTACTTC
j_call: TRBJ1-2; d_call: NA; v_call: TRBV19; clone_size: few; cdr3_aa: CASSIPRSLDRPGYTF; cdr3_nt: TGTGCCAGTAGTATCCCTCGCAGTCTCGACAGGCCCGGCTACACCTTC
j_call: TRBJ2-1; d_call: NA; v_call: TRBV4-1; clone_size: many; cdr3_aa: CASSQGPLDEQFF; cdr3_nt: TGCGCCAGCAGCCAAGGCCCCCTGGATGAGCAGTTCTTC
j_call: TRBJ2-1; d_call: TRBD1; v_call: TRBV9; clone_size: NA; cdr3_aa: CASSVGNTDRFYNEQFF; cdr3_nt: TGTGCCAGCAGCGTAGGGAACACGGACAGGTTTTACAATGAGCAGTTCTTC
j_call: TRBJ1-3; d_call: TRBD1; v_call: TRBV7-8; clone_size: NA; cdr3_aa: CASSSRGSGNTIYF; cdr3_nt: TGTGCCAGCAGCTCCAGGGGGTCCGGAAACACCATATATTTT
j_call: TRBJ1-1; d_call: NA; v_call: TRBV24-1; clone_size: few; cdr3_aa: CATSDSARGRATEAFF; cdr3_nt: TGTGCCACCAGTGATTCCGCGAGGGGGAGGGCCACTGAAGCTTTCTTT
j_call: TRBJ1-1; d_call: TRBD1; v_call: TRBV7-6; clone_size: many; cdr3_aa: CASSLGTGNTEAFF; cdr3_nt: TGTGCCAGCAGCTTAGGGACAGGGAACACTGAAGCTTTCTTT
j_call: TRBJ2-7; d_call: NA; v_call: TRBV12-3/TRBV12-4; clone_size: NA; cdr3_aa: CASSFNFLDYEQYF; cdr3_nt: TGTGCCAGCAGTTTTAATTTTTTGGACTACGAGCAGTACTTC
j_call: TRBJ2-3; d_call: TRBD2; v_call: TRBV19; clone_size: NA; cdr3_aa: CASSATGTSGADTQYF; cdr3_nt: TGTGCCAGTAGTGCCACCGGGACTAGCGGCGCAGATACGCAGTATTTT
j_call: TRBJ2-3; d_call: TRBD1; v_call: TRBV24-1; clone_size: NA; cdr3_aa: CATSAKGDRKPDTQYF; cdr3_nt: TGTGCCACCAGTGCCAAGGGGGACAGGAAACCAGATACGCAGTATTTT
j_call: TRBJ1-1; d_call: NA; v_call: TRBV7-6; clone_size: NA; cdr3_aa: CASSSQILANTEAFF; cdr3_nt: TGTGCCAGCAGCTCCCAGATATTGGCGAACACTGAAGCTTTCTTT
j_call: TRBJ2-5; d_call: TRBD2; v_call: TRBV12-3/TRBV12-4; clone_size: many; cdr3_aa: CASSLSGGPQETQYF; cdr3_nt: TGTGCCAGCAGCCTTAGCGGGGGGCCACAAGAGACCCAGTACTTC
j_call: TRBJ2-2; d_call: NA; v_call: TRBV7-8; clone_size: NA; cdr3_aa: CASSYNRTNTGELFF; cdr3_nt: TGTGCCAGCAGCTATAACAGAACGAACACCGGGGAGCTGTTTTTT
j_call: TRBJ2-7; d_call: NA; v_call: TRBV27; clone_size: NA; cdr3_aa: CASGSVVPEQYF; cdr3_nt: TGTGCCAGCGGTTCGGTGGTTCCTGAGCAGTACTTC
j_call: TRBJ2-2; d_call: NA; v_call: TRBV7-7; clone_size: many; cdr3_aa: CASSLSRLNTGELFF; cdr3_nt: TGTGCTAGCAGCTTAAGCAGGTTGAACACCGGGGAGCTGTTTTTT
j_call: TRBJ2-7; d_call: NA; v_call: TRBV28; clone_size: NA; cdr3_aa: CASSNRGGGGLYEQYF; cdr3_nt: TGTGCCAGCAGTAACCGAGGGGGGGGGGGCTTATACGAGCAGTACTTC
j_call: TRBJ1-4; d_call: NA; v_call: TRBV20-1; clone_size: few; cdr3_aa: CSANPRATNEKLFF; cdr3_nt: TGCAGTGCTAATCCCAGGGCAACTAATGAAAAACTGTTTTTT
j_call: TRBJ2-7; d_call: NA; v_call: TRBV7-9; clone_size: few; cdr3_aa: CASSRDAKQYF; cdr3_nt: TGTGCCAGCAGCCGGGACGCCAAGCAGTACTTC
j_call: TRBJ2-3; d_call: TRBD1; v_call: TRBV6-1; clone_size: NA; cdr3_aa: CASRGGRGTDTDTQYF; cdr3_nt: TGTGCCAGCAGGGGTGGTAGGGGGACAGACACAGATACGCAGTATTTT
j_call: TRBJ1-5; d_call: NA; v_call: TRBV27; clone_size: NA; cdr3_aa: CASSLSRTAGQPQHF; cdr3_nt: TGTGCCAGCAGTTTATCCCGGACAGCCGGTCAGCCCCAGCATTTT
j_call: TRBJ2-3; d_call: NA; v_call: TRBV6-5; clone_size: NA; cdr3_aa: CASSYSGEEGTDTQYF; cdr3_nt: TGTGCCAGCAGTTACTCGGGGGAAGAGGGCACAGATACGCAGTATTTT
j_call: TRBJ1-1; d_call: TRBD1; v_call: TRBV25-1; clone_size: NA; cdr3_aa: CATVKTGTGAEAFF; cdr3_nt: TGTGCCACAGTGAAGACCGGGACAGGGGCTGAAGCTTTCTTT
j_call: TRBJ2-7; d_call: NA; v_call: TRBV30; clone_size: NA; cdr3_aa: CAWSVSDSYEQYF; cdr3_nt: TGTGCCTGGAGTGTGTCCGACTCCTACGAGCAGTACTTC
j_call: TRBJ1-2; d_call: TRBD1; v_call: TRBV7-9; clone_size: NA; cdr3_aa: CASWGQGGYGYTF; cdr3_nt: TGTGCCAGTTGGGGACAGGGAGGCTATGGCTACACCTTC
j_call: TRBJ2-1; d_call: NA; v_call: TRBV7-3; clone_size: NA; cdr3_aa: CASSPILAGEQFF; cdr3_nt: TGTGCCAGCAGCCCTATCCTGGCTGGCGAGCAGTTCTTC
j_call: TRBJ2-5; d_call: NA; v_call: TRBV12-3/TRBV12-4; clone_size: NA; cdr3_aa: CASSFFGIETQYF; cdr3_nt: TGTGCCAGCAGTTTTTTTGGGATTGAGACCCAGTACTTC
j_call: TRBJ1-2; d_call: NA; v_call: TRBV12-3/TRBV12-4; clone_size: NA; cdr3_aa: CASSPTGGPYYGYTF; cdr3_nt: TGTGCCAGCAGTCCAACCGGGGGACCCTACTATGGCTACACCTTC
j_call: TRBJ2-3; d_call: TRBD1; v_call: TRBV24-1; clone_size: NA; cdr3_aa: CATSLGTDTDTQYF; cdr3_nt: TGTGCCACCAGTCTCGGGACAGACACAGATACGCAGTATTTT
j_call: TRBJ1-5; d_call: NA; v_call: TRBV6-1; clone_size: once; cdr3_aa: CASGPTSNHPQHF; cdr3_nt: TGTGCCAGCGGACCGACTAGCAATCATCCCCAGCATTTT
j_call: TRBJ1-3; d_call: NA; v_call: TRBV27; clone_size: NA; cdr3_aa: CASRSTIDRREGNTIYF; cdr3_nt: TGTGCCAGCAGGTCCACGATAGACCGTCGGGAAGGAAACACCATATATTTT
j_call: TRBJ2-7; d_call: NA; v_call: TRBV5-6; clone_size: NA; cdr3_aa: CASSLTGSLLEQYF; cdr3_nt: TGTGCCAGCAGCTTGACAGGTTCCCTTCTTGAGCAGTACTTC
j_call: TRBJ2-5; d_call: NA; v_call: TRBV6-1; clone_size: few; cdr3_aa: CASSELRGASATQYF; cdr3_nt: TGTGCCAGCAGTGAACTACGGGGGGCATCGGCGACCCAGTACTTC
j_call: TRBJ1-6; d_call: NA; v_call: TRBV7-1; clone_size: NA; cdr3_aa: CASSKRTAKRDSPLHF; cdr3_nt: TGTGCCAGCAGCAAAAGGACAGCCAAAAGGGATTCACCCCTCCACTTT
j_call: TRBJ2-3; d_call: NA; v_call: TRBV20-1; clone_size: NA; cdr3_aa: CSARLAILSTDTQYF; cdr3_nt: TGCAGTGCTAGACTAGCCATCCTAAGCACAGATACGCAGTATTTT
j_call: TRBJ2-7; d_call: NA; v_call: TRBV7-8; clone_size: many; cdr3_aa: CASSAYREAVPYEQYF; cdr3_nt: TGTGCCAGCAGCGCGTACAGGGAGGCAGTCCCCTACGAGCAGTACTTC
j_call: TRBJ1-5; d_call: NA; v_call: TRBV7-2; clone_size: NA; cdr3_aa: CASTSNLTQPQHF; cdr3_nt: TGTGCCAGCACCTCGAACCTAACTCAACCCCAGCATTTT
j_call: TRBJ1-5; d_call: NA; v_call: TRBV14; clone_size: NA; cdr3_aa: CASSQGARNQPQHF; cdr3_nt: TGTGCCAGCAGCCAAGGGGCGAGAAATCAGCCCCAGCATTTT
j_call: TRBJ1-2; d_call: TRBD1; v_call: TRBV2; clone_size: NA; cdr3_aa: CASSERSSGGPSPYGYTF; cdr3_nt: TGTGCCAGCAGTGAAAGGTCGTCAGGGGGTCCGTCCCCCTATGGCTACACCTTC
j_call: TRBJ2-5; d_call: NA; v_call: TRBV7-2; clone_size: NA; cdr3_aa: CASTPPGLKQTQYF; cdr3_nt: TGTGCCAGCACCCCCCCAGGGCTGAAACAGACCCAGTACTTC
j_call: TRBJ2-7; d_call: TRBD2; v_call: TRBV29-1; clone_size: few; cdr3_aa: CSVDDGGGSYEQYF; cdr3_nt: TGCAGCGTTGACGATGGGGGGGGCTCCTACGAGCAGTACTTC
j_call: TRBJ2-7; d_call: NA; v_call: TRBV4-1; clone_size: few; cdr3_aa: CASSQAHLGIAYEQYF; cdr3_nt: TGCGCCAGCAGCCAAGCCCACCTTGGGATTGCCTACGAGCAGTACTTC
j_call: TRBJ1-3; d_call: NA; v_call: TRBV12-3/TRBV12-4; clone_size: once; cdr3_aa: CASSPRKGGKSLGNTIYF; cdr3_nt: TGTGCCAGCAGTCCCCGGAAAGGGGGTAAAAGTCTTGGAAACACCATATATTTT
j_call: TRBJ2-1; d_call: TRBD2; v_call: TRBV12-3/TRBV12-4; clone_size: NA; cdr3_aa: CATREGARNEQFF; cdr3_nt: TGTGCCACTCGGGAGGGAGCCCGCAATGAGCAGTTCTTC
j_call: TRBJ1-2; d_call: NA; v_call: TRBV5-5; clone_size: few; cdr3_aa: CASSLYGSYTF; cdr3_nt: TGTGCCAGCAGCCTATATGGAAGCTACACCTTC
j_call: TRBJ2-3; d_call: TRBD2; v_call: TRBV7-2; clone_size: NA; cdr3_aa: CASRPSGGVDTQYF; cdr3_nt: TGTGCCAGCAGACCAAGCGGGGGGGTGGATACGCAGTATTTT
j_call: TRBJ2-6; d_call: NA; v_call: TRBV28; clone_size: few; cdr3_aa: CASRNPGDSGANVLTF; cdr3_nt: TGTGCCAGCAGAAACCCGGGGGACTCTGGGGCCAACGTCCTGACTTTC
j_call: TRBJ1-6; d_call: NA; v_call: TRBV15; clone_size: few; cdr3_aa: CATSPRTTYNSPLHF; cdr3_nt: TGTGCCACCAGCCCGCGGACCACTTATAATTCACCCCTCCACTTT
j_call: TRBJ1-4; d_call: TRBD1; v_call: TRBV4-1; clone_size: NA; cdr3_aa: CASSQGRQGAQGNEKLFF; cdr3_nt: TGCGCCAGCAGCCAGGGAAGACAGGGGGCGCAAGGTAATGAAAAACTGTTTTTT
j_call: TRBJ2-1; d_call: TRBD2; v_call: TRBV25-1; clone_size: NA; cdr3_aa: CASSEGGSPPGQFF; cdr3_nt: TGTGCCAGCAGTGAAGGCGGGAGTCCCCCCGGGCAGTTCTTC
j_call: TRBJ1-6; d_call: NA; v_call: TRBV7-2; clone_size: few; cdr3_aa: CASSSSPPRSEYNSPLHF; cdr3_nt: TGTGCCAGCAGCTCCTCCCCCCCCAGATCGGAATATAATTCACCCCTCCACTTT
j_call: TRBJ1-3; d_call: NA; v_call: TRBV27; clone_size: NA; cdr3_aa: CATKPQGGAGNTIYF; cdr3_nt: TGTGCCACTAAACCCCAGGGAGGGGCTGGAAACACCATATATTTT
j_call: TRBJ1-1; d_call: NA; v_call: TRBV5-4; clone_size: NA; cdr3_aa: CASSLGWTTNTEAFF; cdr3_nt: TGTGCCAGCAGCTTGGGTTGGACAACGAACACTGAAGCTTTCTTT
j_call: TRBJ2-7; d_call: TRBD1; v_call: TRBV7-4; clone_size: NA; cdr3_aa: CASSLAGTVSYEQYF; cdr3_nt: TGTGCCAGCAGCTTAGCCGGGACAGTGTCCTACGAGCAGTACTTC